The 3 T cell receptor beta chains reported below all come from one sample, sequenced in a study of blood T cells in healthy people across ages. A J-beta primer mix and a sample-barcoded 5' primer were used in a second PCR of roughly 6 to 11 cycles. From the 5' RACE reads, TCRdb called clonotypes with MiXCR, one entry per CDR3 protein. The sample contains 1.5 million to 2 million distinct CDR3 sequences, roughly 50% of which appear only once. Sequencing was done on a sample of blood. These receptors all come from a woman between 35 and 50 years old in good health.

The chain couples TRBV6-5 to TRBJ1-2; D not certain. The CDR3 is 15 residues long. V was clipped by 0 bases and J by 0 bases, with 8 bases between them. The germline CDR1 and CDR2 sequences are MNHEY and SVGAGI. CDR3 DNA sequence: TGTGCCAGCAGTTACTCGTGGGAAGCTAACTATGGCTACACCTTC. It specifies CASSYSWEANYGYTF.

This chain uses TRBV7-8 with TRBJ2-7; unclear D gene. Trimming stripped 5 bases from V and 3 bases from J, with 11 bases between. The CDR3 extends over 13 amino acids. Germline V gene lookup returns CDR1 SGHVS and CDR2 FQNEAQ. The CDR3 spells CASSANRLYEQYF. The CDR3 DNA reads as TGTGCCAGCAGCGCCAACAGACTCTACGAGCAGTACTTC.

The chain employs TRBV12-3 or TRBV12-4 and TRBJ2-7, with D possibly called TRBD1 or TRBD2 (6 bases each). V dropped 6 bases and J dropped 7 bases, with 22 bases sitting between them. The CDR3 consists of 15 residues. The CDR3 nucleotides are TGTGCCAGCAGGGTACAGGGAGGAGGGGACAATGAGCAGTACTTC. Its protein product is CASRVQGGGDNEQYF.